These T cell receptor beta chains were read from a single sample in a study of a mutant IDH1 vaccine in newly diagnosed glioma. Generated by immunoSEQ multiplex PCR, the TCRdb table keeps only in-frame clones and is missing some. The sample contains around 60,000 clones, about 88% of which appear only once. These receptors' antigens are unknown. Sequences were derived from PBMCs, sampled from a glioma patient whose treatment included an IDH1 peptide vaccine. These TCRs come from a man aged 30-40 years with glioma. Both conserved end residues are part of each CDR3. Not all rows give a size; the values are once, few, many and, for expanded clones, a class.

clone_size: NA; v_call: TRBV7-9; cdr3_aa: CASSGWSIGNEKLFF
clone_size: NA; v_call: TRBV10-3; cdr3_aa: CAISEGSSNQPQHF
clone_size: once; v_call: TRBV14; cdr3_aa: CASSQVVHSPLHF
clone_size: NA; v_call: TRBV5-1; cdr3_aa: CASRKEQVGETQYF
clone_size: once; v_call: TRBV7-2; cdr3_aa: CASSGRQGNSPLHF
clone_size: NA; v_call: TRBV4-1; cdr3_aa: CASSQDENGYEQYF
clone_size: NA; v_call: TRBV19; cdr3_aa: CATRNDIRRGNTIYF
clone_size: NA; v_call: TRBV16; cdr3_aa: CASSQWGGDGYTF
clone_size: NA; v_call: TRBV10-2; cdr3_aa: CASSQSGQGNTGELFF
clone_size: few; v_call: TRBV27; cdr3_aa: CASSKTRSTGTDNEQFF
clone_size: once; v_call: TRBV6-6; cdr3_aa: CASTNLGLLYEQYF
clone_size: NA; v_call: TRBV18; cdr3_aa: CASSLSVGGGFNEQYF